This record covers a single T cell receptor beta chain. Its antigen target is currently unknown. No base qualities exist here, and no much larger clone lies one base off it. This sample was taken from a study of shared T cell receptors in the human thymus (dated by TCRdb to 2020 to 2022). Notes on the research overall: The study examined how the human thymus generates shared, self-reactive T-cell receptor alpha chains.

The library was produced with the immunoSEQ multiplex PCR assay. As stored in TCRdb, this immuneACCESS dataset retains in-frame rearrangements with V and J assigned. A fraction of the clones does not appear; measured against another copy, unresolved V genes explain less than half of the discrepancy, and the remainder lacks a known reason. For this sample there are roughly 550,000 clones; 75% to 85% appear just once. About 0.013% of the sample is in the top ten clones. The CDR3 covers 18 residues, taking in both the cysteine and the phenylalanine. Only the CDR3 part of the read is kept: 54 bases, read in frame from the first base. The germline V gene (reference sequence) supplies CDR1 MNHEY and CDR2 SMNVEV. The V end gives up 5 bases and the J end 0 bases, leaving 12 bases in the junction not matched to a gene. The same sample was also studied in work on human thymus T cells. The second study, in turn, reports: Donors were immunologically healthy infants undergoing open corrective cardiac surgery for congenital heart defects in Finland. Thymus tissue was obtained as surgical resects removed during corrective cardiac surgery. Both the thymic and the peripheral blood repertoires appeared to show biased V and J gene segment usage. The related research found that thymic TCR repertoires overlapped highly between unrelated individuals. TCR alpha and beta repertoires from seven to nine infant thymus samples and a few related peripheral blood samples were characterized in the study. Donor ages ranged from about 7 to 244 days, and the cohort comprised six or seven male and two female infants. Thymocytes were freed from the tissue by mechanical means and kept at -70 degrees C as pellets of roughly 8.5-31 million cells. A QIAsymphony instrument was used to extract genomic DNA from frozen cell pellets. The immunoSEQ multiplex PCR assay was used to amplify the TCRB and TCRAD loci from a standardized quantity of quality-controlled genomic DNA. The V(D)J region was spanned by amplicons of a length sufficient to cover the CDR3 and to identify V and J genes. The amplicons were sequenced on an Illumina platform via the commercial immunoSEQ service. Primer bias and sequencing errors were corrected using previously described methods, and TCRAD and TCRB definitions followed the IMGT database. immunoSEQ Analyzer 3.0 and VDJTools were used for repertoire analysis, which covered basic statistics, V/J segment usage, diversity estimates, rarefaction and pairwise overlap. Diversity was estimated using the Chao1, ChaoE, Efron-Thisted, Shannon and inverse Simpson indices, and was also estimated on datasets down-sampled to the size of the smallest sample. Repertoire overlap used strict matching of CDR3 nucleotide sequence, V gene and J gene, with Jaccard-based multidimensional scaling clustering. On average, thymus samples yielded about 810,000 unique TCRB clonotypes, whereas blood samples yielded approximately 90,000.

This receptor was taken from a boy in the first two years of life with a congenital heart defect. Donor details come from another sample of the same person, matched by shared clones. The chain is encoded by TRBV27 joined to TRBJ1-2; TRBD1 aligns with 10 central bases. The sample was thymocytes. The DNA sequence reads TGTGCCAGCAGTCCCCGGGACAGGGGTCTGCCCCCTAACTATGGCTACACCTTC. The resulting protein is CASSPRDRGLPPNYGYTF.